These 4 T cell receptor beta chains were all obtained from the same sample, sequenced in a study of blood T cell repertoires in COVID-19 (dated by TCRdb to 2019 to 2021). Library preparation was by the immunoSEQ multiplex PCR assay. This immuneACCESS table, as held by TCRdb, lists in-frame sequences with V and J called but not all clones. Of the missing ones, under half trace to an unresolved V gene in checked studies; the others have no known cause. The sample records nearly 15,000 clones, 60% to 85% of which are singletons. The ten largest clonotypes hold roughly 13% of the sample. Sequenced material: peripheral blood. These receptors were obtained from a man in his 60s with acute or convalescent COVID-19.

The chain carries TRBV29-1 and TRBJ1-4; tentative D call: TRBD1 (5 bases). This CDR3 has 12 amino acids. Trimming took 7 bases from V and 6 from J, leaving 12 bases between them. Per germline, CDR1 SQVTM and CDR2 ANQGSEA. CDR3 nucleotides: TGCAGCGGAAGGGGTGCCGATGAAAAACTGTTTTTT. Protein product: CSGRGADEKLFF.

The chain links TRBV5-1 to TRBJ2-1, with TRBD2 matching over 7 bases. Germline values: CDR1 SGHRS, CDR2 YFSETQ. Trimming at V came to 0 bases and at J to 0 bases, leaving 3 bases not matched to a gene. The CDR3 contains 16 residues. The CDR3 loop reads CASSLGGGSSYNEQFF. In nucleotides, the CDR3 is TGCGCCAGCAGCTTGGGTGGCGGGAGCTCCTACAATGAGCAGTTCTTC.

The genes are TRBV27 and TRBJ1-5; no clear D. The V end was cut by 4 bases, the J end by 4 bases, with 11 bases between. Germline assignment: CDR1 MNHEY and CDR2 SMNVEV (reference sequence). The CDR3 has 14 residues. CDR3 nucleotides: TGTGCCAGCAGTTCCGGGATGGGGAATCAGCCCCAGCATTTT. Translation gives CASSSGMGNQPQHF.

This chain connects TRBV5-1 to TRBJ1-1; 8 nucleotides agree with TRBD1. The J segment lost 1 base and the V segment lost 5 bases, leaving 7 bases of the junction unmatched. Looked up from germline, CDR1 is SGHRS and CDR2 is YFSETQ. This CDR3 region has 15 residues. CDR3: CASSRQTGANTEAFF. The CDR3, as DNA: TGCGCCAGCAGTCGTCAGACAGGGGCGAACACTGAAGCTTTCTTT.